These 22 T cell receptor beta chains came from one sample sequenced in a study of cytomegalovirus exposure and HLA in healthy donors. In the PCR, 60 Vbeta and 13 Jbeta primers were used. Only in-frame clones appear in the TCRdb table, and some are missing; sequencing was by immunoSEQ multiplex PCR. The sample records under 250,000 clones, roughly 82% being singletons. Material: PBMCs. The receptors stem from a man aged 40-49 years in good health and CMV-seropositive.

CDR3 amino acids: CASSNGGSNTEAFF. The CDR3 DNA reads TGTGCCAGTAGTAATGGGGGCTCCAACACTGAAGCTTTCTTT. V is TRBV19 and J is TRBJ1-1; TRBD1 is a possible D gene (6 bases). The CDR3 has 14 amino acids. Trimming pared 4 bases from V and 2 bases from J, leaving 11 bases between. From germline, CDR1 is LNHDA and CDR2 SQIVND (reference sequence).

The rearrangement uses TRBV2 and TRBJ2-7; tentative D call: TRBD2 (7 bases). V lost 6 bases, J lost 6 bases, and 15 bases lay in between. CDR1 is SNHLY, CDR2 FYNNEI, per germline. The CDR3 covers 13 residues. CDR3 protein: CASRRTGRGEQYF. The CDR3 region has the DNA TGTGCCAGCAGGCGAACAGGGAGGGGCGAGCAGTACTTC.

The chain carries TRBV30 and TRBJ2-7; TRBD1 aligns across 8 bases. The V and J ends lost 3 bases and 2 bases, in that order; junction bases with no gene match: 9. Germline V CDR1 and CDR2: GTSNPN, SVGIG (reference sequence). The CDR3 is 15 amino acids. The DNA of the CDR3 is TGTGCCTGGAGGCACTCCGGGACAGGAACCTACGAGCAGTACTTC. This gives the protein CAWRHSGTGTYEQYF.

The rearrangement uses TRBV9 and TRBJ2-7; 7 nucleotides agree with TRBD1. Germline CDR1 is SGDLS and CDR2 is YYNGEE. After removal of 0 bases from V and 2 bases from J, the junction contained 8 bases not matched to a gene. The CDR3 is made up of 16 amino acids. In nucleotides, the CDR3 is TGTGCCAGCAGCGTAGAAGGGGGCGGTGTCCCCTACGAGCAGTACTTC. Amino acids: CASSVEGGGVPYEQYF.

This clone was seen once. The chain couples TRBV6-5 to TRBJ2-7; D is perhaps TRBD2 (6 bases). Germline loops: CDR1 MNHEY, CDR2 SVGAGI. Between the trimmed V and J ends, which lost 0 bases and 0 bases, there was a span of 12 bases. This CDR3 spans 16 amino acids. This CDR3 reads CASSYSTSSSSYEQYF. The CDR3 nucleotides read TGTGCCAGCAGTTACTCCACTAGCTCTAGCTCCTACGAGCAGTACTTC.

This chain uses TRBV7-9 with TRBJ1-1, with 7 bases aligning to TRBD1. Germline CDR1 is SEHNR and CDR2 is FQNEAQ (reference sequence). Germline trimming cut 1 base from V and 2 bases from J; bases unmatched to any gene: 7. This CDR3 has 16 amino acids. Here the CDR3 reads CASSLGVGQINTEAFF. The CDR3 DNA follows: TGTGCCAGCAGCTTAGGAGTGGGACAGATAAACACTGAAGCTTTCTTT.

With respect to this clone: The same CDR3 is also encoded by other DNA sequences in this sample. The chain joins TRBV2 to TRBJ1-1, with TRBD1 as a possible D gene (6 bases). V was clipped by 7 bases and J by 5 bases, with 14 bases between them. The CDR3 covers 13 residues. Per germline, CDR1 SNHLY and CDR2 FYNNEI. The CDR3 loop reads CASTYRENTEAFF. The CDR3 bases are TGTGCCAGCACCTACAGGGAAAATACTGAAGCTTTCTTT.

The chain recombines TRBV7-9 with TRBJ1-1, with no clear D. Germline V gene data show CDR1 as SEHNR and CDR2 as FQNEAQ (reference sequence). The CDR3 has 13 amino acids. V was shortened by 8 bases and J by 6 bases, with 16 bases between the two germline ends. In nucleotides, the CDR3 is TGTGCCAGCCATGAAAACCCAGGCTCTGAAGCTTTCTTT. It yields the protein CASHENPGSEAFF.

The rearrangement links TRBV6-5 to TRBJ1-5, with 7 bases fitting TRBD1. This CDR3 comprises 14 residues. V was pared by 6 bases and J by 5 bases, with 7 bases of the junction left unmatched. Germline CDR1 MNHEY, CDR2 SVGAGI. The CDR3 nucleotides are TGTGCCAGCAGGACAACAGGGGTCGATCAGCCCCAGCATTTT. Amino acids: CASRTTGVDQPQHF.

The chain is built from TRBV4-1 and TRBJ2-1, with 13 bases fitting TRBD2. Germline V CDR1 and CDR2: MGHRA, YSYEKL. The CDR3 covers 17 residues. The ends lost 4 bases at V and 4 bases at J; junction bases unmatched: 7. In nucleotides, the CDR3 is TGCGCCAGCAGCCCACCGACTAGCGGGAGGTTATACAATGAGCAGTTCTTC. Protein: CASSPPTSGRLYNEQFF.

The chain links TRBV4-1 to TRBJ2-1, with TRBD2 identical over 9 bases. Germline V gives CDR1 MGHRA, CDR2 YSYEKL. CDR3 length equals 16 residues. V lost 0 bases and J lost 6; bases outside the gene matches: 6. CDR3 sequence (DNA): TGCGCCAGCAGCCAAGAGATTAGCGGGAGTCCCAATGAGCAGTTCTTC. As protein: CASSQEISGSPNEQFF.

This chain connects TRBV7-9 to TRBJ1-2; 10 positions agree with TRBD1. CDR1 is SEHNR and CDR2 is FQNEAQ in the germline V gene (reference sequence). The CDR3 loop spans 14 amino acids. The trim removed 4 bases at V and 7 bases at J, leaving 6 bases unmatched. CDR3 nucleotide sequence: TGTGCCAGCAGCTCCGGACAGGGGGAGGCTGGCTACACCTTC. This gives the protein CASSSGQGEAGYTF.

The chain joins TRBV19 to TRBJ2-5; 10 bases line up with TRBD2. Looked up from germline, CDR1 is LNHDA and CDR2 is SQIVND (reference sequence). CDR3 length equals 14 residues. Unmatched junction bases numbered 3, after V lost 3 bases and J lost 5 bases. The CDR3 here is CASSISGRLETQYF. The CDR3 coding sequence is TGTGCCAGTAGTATTAGCGGGAGGTTGGAGACCCAGTACTTC.

V gene TRBV7-2 combines with J gene TRBJ1-5, with D possibly being TRBD1 (5 bases). Deletions cut 1 base from V and 0 bases from J, with 10 bases between. The CDR3 totals 16 residues. Germline loops: CDR1 SGHTA, CDR2 FQGNSA. CDR3 protein: CASSLGTLASNQPQHF. CDR3 sequence (DNA): TGTGCCAGCAGCTTAGGGACACTCGCTAGCAATCAGCCCCAGCATTTT.

The chain joins TRBV15 to TRBJ1-2, with D maybe TRBD1 (6 bases). V gave up 0 bases and J gave up 8 bases, with 16 bases separating them. CDR1 and CDR2 from the germline V gene are LNHNV and YYDKDF (reference sequence). The CDR3 is 15 residues long. In nucleotides, the CDR3 is TGTGCCACCAGCAGAGATAGGCCAGGGGTCAGGGGCTACACCTTC. Protein product: CATSRDRPGVRGYTF.

The chain is built from TRBV19 and TRBJ2-7; D is unclear. CDR3 length equals 14 residues. Germline CDR1 reads LNHDA; CDR2 reads SQIVND (reference sequence). V lost 5 bases and J lost 6, with 17 bases in between. The CDR3 DNA reads as TGTGCCAGTAGTCCGAATCGGGTAGCTACCGAGCAGTACTTC. Its translation is CASSPNRVATEQYF.

The genes are TRBV27 and TRBJ2-1; possibly TRBD2 for D (5 bases). Germline-derived CDR1 and CDR2 are MNHEY and SMNVEV (reference sequence). CDR3 size: 11 residues. The germline V and J ends were trimmed by 10 bases and 5 bases, with 9 bases remaining between them. CDR3 DNA sequence: TGTGCCACCAGGAGGAACAATGAGCAGTTCTTC. Its protein is CATRRNNEQFF.

The rearrangement uses TRBV7-3 and TRBJ2-1; TRBD2 matches 13 bases. J gave up 4 bases and V 4 bases, and 1 base lay outside the gene matches. Germline CDR1 SGHTA, CDR2 FQGTGA. This CDR3 has 15 residues. DNA of the CDR3: TGTGCCAGCAGCTCGACTAGCGGGAGGTACAATGAGCAGTTCTTC. Encoded protein: CASSSTSGRYNEQFF.

The chain uses TRBV6-5 and TRBJ2-7, with 9 bases matching TRBD1. The V segment lost 6 bases and the J segment 0 bases; nucleotides outside the gene matches: 6. The CDR3 length is 15 residues. Germline lookup yields CDR1 MNHEY and CDR2 SVGAGI. The CDR3 DNA reads TGTGCCAGCAGCCACGGGACAGGGAGCTCCTACGAGCAGTACGTC. Protein: CASSHGTGSSYEQYV.

The sample holds one count of this clone. In nucleotides, the CDR3 is TGCGCCAGCAGCTTCCTTAGCGGGAACTCCTACAATGAGCAGTTCTTC. Translated, it gives CASSFLSGNSYNEQFF. The chain combines TRBV5-1 with TRBJ2-1, with 8 bases aligning to TRBD2. The CDR3 has 16 amino acids. Germline trimming cut 2 bases from V and 0 bases from J; bases unmatched to any gene: 4. CDR1 and CDR2 from the germline V gene are SGHRS and YFSETQ.

This chain links TRBV5-6 with TRBJ2-6, with 7 bases lining up with TRBD1. Germline V CDR1 and CDR2: SGHDT, YYEEEE. This CDR3 comprises 18 residues. With 0 bases clipped from V and 0 bases from J, the junction kept 6 bases outside the gene matches. The CDR3 sequence: CASSLGGGGTSGANVLTF. CDR3 coding DNA: TGTGCCAGCAGCTTGGGAGGGGGCGGAACCTCTGGGGCCAACGTCCTGACTTTC. The whole variable domain, remainder taken from reference TRBV5-6 and TRBJ2-6, is DAGVTQSPTHLIKTRGQQVTLRCSPKSGHDTVSWYQQALGQGPQFIFQYYEEEERQRGNFPDRFSGHQFPNYSSELNVNALLLGDSALYLCASSLGGGGTSGANVLTFGAGSRLTVL.

V and J are TRBV25-1 and TRBJ2-7; TRBD2 might be the D (6 bases). Between the trimmed V and J ends, which lost 5 bases and 6 bases, there was a span of 17 bases. CDR1 is MGHDK, CDR2 SYGVNS, per germline. CDR3 length: 14 amino acids. CDR3 amino acids: CASSSWRDDSEQYF. For the CDR3, the DNA is TGTGCCAGCAGTTCGTGGCGGGATGATAGCGAGCAGTACTTC.